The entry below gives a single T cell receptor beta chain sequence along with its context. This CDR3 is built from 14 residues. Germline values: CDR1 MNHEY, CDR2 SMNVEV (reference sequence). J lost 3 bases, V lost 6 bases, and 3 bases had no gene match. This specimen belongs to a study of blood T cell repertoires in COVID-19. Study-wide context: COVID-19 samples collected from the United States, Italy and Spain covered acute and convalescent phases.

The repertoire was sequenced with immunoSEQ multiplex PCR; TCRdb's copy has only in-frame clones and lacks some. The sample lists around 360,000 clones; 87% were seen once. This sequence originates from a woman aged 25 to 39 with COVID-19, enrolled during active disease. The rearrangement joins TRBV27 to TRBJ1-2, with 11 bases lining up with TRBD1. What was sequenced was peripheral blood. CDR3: CASRGQGAHYGYTF. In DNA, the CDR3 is TGTGCCAGCAGAGGACAGGGGGCTCACTATGGCTACACCTTC.